The 13 T cell receptor beta chains given below trace back to one sample, sequenced in a study of shared clonotypes between healthy human individuals. Sequencing was performed with immunoSEQ multiplex PCR; in TCRdb, only in-frame clones are kept and a portion is missing. This table holds 190,000 or so clones, approximately 70% found once. Sequenced sample: memory CD4+ T cells sorted from blood. Subset specified: CD45RA-negative fraction. The receptor set was obtained from a young man in good health.

In this sample, this clone turned up once. The DNA is left out, because the CDR3 cannot be placed on it with certainty; the CDR3 is given as TCRdb lists it. The genes are TRBV12-5 and TRBJ1-1. CDR1 and CDR2 (germline): LGHNT, FRNRAP. The CDR3 is 16 residues long, counting both termini. The CDR3 sequence: CASGLVMGGGDTEAFF.

The chain recombines TRBV10-3 with TRBJ2-6; TRBD2 matches at 7 bases. The germline V gene has CDR1 ENHRY and CDR2 SYGVKD. With V trimmed by 6 bases and J by 0 bases, 8 bases remained unmatched. The CDR3 sequence is 17 residues long. The CDR3 DNA follows: TGTGCCATCAGCCCCGGGGGGAGGGGCTCTGGGGCCAACGTCCTGACTTTC. It is translated as CAISPGGRGSGANVLTF.

The V and J genes are TRBV4-1 and TRBJ2-2; maybe TRBD2 (5 bases). Trimming removed 3 bases from V and 7 bases from J, with 6 bases in between. CDR1 and CDR2 from the germline V gene are MGHRA and YSYEKL. The CDR3 spans 12 residues. CDR3 sequence reads: CASSHRDGELFF. Here the CDR3 DNA reads TGCGCCAGCAGCCACCGGGACGGGGAGCTGTTTTTT.

This chain uses TRBV9 with TRBJ1-1; weak D call: TRBD1 (5 bases). V was clipped by 0 bases and J by 1 base, with 7 bases between them. The CDR3 is 14 residues long. Germline loops: CDR1 SGDLS, CDR2 YYNGEE. Written as DNA, the CDR3 is TGTGCCAGCAGCGTAGTTGGGGCGAACACTGAAGCTTTCTTT. Translation gives CASSVVGANTEAFF.

The chain uses TRBV20-1 and TRBJ1-1; D possibly corresponds to TRBD1 (6 bases). Germline CDR1 is DFQATT and CDR2 is SNEGSKA (reference sequence). The CDR3 loop spans 11 amino acids. The V and J ends lost 5 bases and 11 bases respectively, with 15 bases between them. As DNA, the CDR3 is TGCAGTGCTGGTTTACAGGGATCGGCTTTCTTT. Encoded protein: CSAGLQGSAFF.

This sequence joins TRBV11-2 and TRBJ2-7; tentative D call: TRBD1 (6 bases). CDR3 length: 15 amino acids. V dropped 1 base and J dropped 7 bases, with 17 bases sitting between them. CDR1 SGHAT and CDR2 FQNNGV come from the germline V gene. The CDR3 protein is CASSLVSRGVREQYF. CDR3 DNA sequence: TGTGCCAGCAGCTTAGTATCCAGGGGCGTAAGAGAGCAGTACTTC. Supplemented by reference TRBV11-2 and TRBJ2-7, the full variable domain reads EAGVAQSPRYKIIEKRQSVAFWCNPISGHATLYWYQQILGQGPKLLIQFQNNGVVDDSQLPKDRFSAERLKGVDSTLKIQPAKLEDSAVYLCASSLVSRGVREQYFGPGTRLTVT.

The chain uses TRBV5-1 and TRBJ2-7; 7 positions match TRBD2. V shed 4 bases and J 2 bases; nucleotides not matched to a gene: 9. In germline, CDR1 is SGHRS, CDR2 YFSETQ. This CDR3 is 15 amino acids long. DNA for the CDR3: TGCGCCAGCAGCGAGGGAAGGACTAGAACCTACGAGCAGTACTTC. It translates to CASSEGRTRTYEQYF. Based on the CDR3 plus reference TRBV5-1 and TRBJ2-7, the full variable domain is KAGVTQTPRYLIKTRGQQVTLSCSPISGHRSVSWYQQTPGQGLQFLFEYFSETQRNKGNFPGRFSGRQFSNSRSEMNVSTLELGDSALYLCASSEGRTRTYEQYFGPGTRLTVT.

J is TRBJ2-1 and V is TRBV6-6; 8 bases match TRBD2. The CDR3 is made up of 16 amino acids. V was pared by 2 bases and J by 10 bases, with 13 bases of the junction left unmatched. Germline V gene data show CDR1 as MNHNY and CDR2 as SVGAGI (reference sequence). CDR3 bases: TGTGCCAGCAGTTACAGGGCTAGCGGGCACCTACGGGAGCAGTTCTTC. Its protein is CASSYRASGHLREQFF.

The chain links TRBV9 to TRBJ1-1; D not resolved. Trimming left V 3 bases short and J 2 bases short, with 8 bases between. The CDR3 is 13 residues long. CDR1 and CDR2 (germline): SGDLS, YYNGEE. The DNA of the CDR3 is TGTGCCAGCAGCGCGGTCCAAAACACTGAAGCTTTCTTT. Encoded protein: CASSAVQNTEAFF.

The V gene is TRBV28, the J gene TRBJ1-5; 8 bases fit TRBD1. The V gene end was trimmed by 5 bases and the J gene end by 4 bases; junction bases not matched to a gene: 7. This CDR3 is 15 amino acids long. Germline CDR1 is MDHEN and CDR2 is SYDVKM. The CDR3 reads CASSTGQGLNQPQHF. The CDR3 DNA follows: TGTGCCAGCAGTACAGGACAGGGACTTAATCAGCCCCAGCATTTT.

A few counts support this clone. V and J are TRBV25-1 and TRBJ2-1; 7 bases are a match to TRBD2. The germline CDR1 and CDR2 sequences are MGHDK and SYGVNS. The CDR3 spans 17 residues. J was trimmed by 5 bases and V by 3 bases; bases with no gene match: 13. The CDR3 sequence: CASSDSLTSRQDNEQFF. In DNA form, the CDR3 reads TGTGCCAGCAGTGACTCCTTGACTAGCCGGCAAGACAATGAGCAGTTCTTC.

This clone was detected a few times. This rearrangement joins TRBV5-4 to TRBJ1-1; a weak D match, TRBD1 (5 bases). V was cut by 1 base and J by 0 bases, with 7 bases left in between. Germline V gene sequence: CDR1 SGHNT, CDR2 YYREEE (reference sequence). This CDR3 contains 14 residues. DNA for the CDR3: TGTGCCAGCAGCTTGCGACAGATGAACACTGAAGCTTTCTTT. This gives the protein CASSLRQMNTEAFF.

Ten or more counts support this clone. This specimen includes other DNA sequences encoding the same CDR3. This chain joins TRBV2 and TRBJ2-5; D is possibly TRBD1 (5 bases). The CDR3 runs to 12 residues. The germline CDR1 and CDR2 sequences are SNHLY and FYNNEI. The V and J ends lost 5 bases and 3 bases respectively, with 7 bases between them. The CDR3 nucleotides read TGTGCCAGCAGTTTGACAGAAGAGACCCAGTACTTC. Its translation: CASSLTEETQYF. The whole variable domain, remainder taken from reference TRBV2 and TRBJ2-5, is EPEVTQTPSHQVTQMGQEVILRCVPISNHLYFYWYRQILGQKVEFLVSFYNNEISEKSEIFDDQFSVERPDGSNFTLKIRSTKLEDSAMYFCASSLTEETQYFGPGTRLLVL.